This passage covers 14 T cell receptor beta chains from one sample sequenced in a study of blood T cell repertoires in COVID-19. Libraries were prepared by immunoSEQ multiplex PCR; TCRdb keeps only in-frame clonotypes and omits some of them. In the table there are about 370,000 clones, about 89% of which are singletons. Sequencing was performed on peripheral blood. The receptors originated from a woman aged 30 to 39 with COVID-19, enrolled during active disease.

This chain uses TRBV5-1 with TRBJ2-2; TRBD2 might be the D (5 bases). The V end lost 4 bases, the J end lost 1 base, and 5 bases lay between the germline ends. Germline assignment: CDR1 SGHRS and CDR2 YFSETQ. This CDR3 has 13 residues. DNA for the CDR3: TGCGCCAGCAGCGAGGGGAACACCGGGGAGCTGTTTTTT. It codes for CASSEGNTGELFF.

The chain couples TRBV11-2 to TRBJ2-1; possibly TRBD2 for D (5 bases). The CDR3 contains 12 residues. V lost 5 bases and J lost 7, with 9 bases in between. The germline V gene encodes CDR1 SGHAT and CDR2 FQNNGV. DNA of the CDR3: TGTGCCAGCAGCACGGGATCTAATGAGCAGTTCTTC. It is translated as CASSTGSNEQFF.

CDR3 DNA: TGTGCCAGCAGCGACAGGGGTCTCAGCAATCAGCCCCAGCATTTT. This translates into CASSDRGLSNQPQHF. The V call is TRBV6-5, the J call TRBJ1-5; 8 nucleotides align to TRBD1. Germline CDR1 and CDR2: MNHEY and SVGAGI. V gave up 6 bases and J gave up 1 base; unmatched junction bases: 5. CDR3 size: 15 residues.

The chain has TRBV12-2 and TRBJ2-7; TRBD2, the D gene given by the table, was not confirmed from the DNA. TRBV12-2 is reported as a pseudogene. The CDR3 is 15 residues long. CDR3 protein: CASRLVRRRSYEQYF. CDR3 coding DNA: TGTGCAAGTCGCTTGGTGCGCCGTCGGTCCTACGAGCAGTACTTC.

The J gene is TRBJ2-2, the V gene TRBV6-5; D is possibly TRBD1 (5 bases). V lost 7 bases, J lost 5 bases, and 11 bases lay in between. The CDR3 runs to 13 residues. In germline, CDR1 is MNHEY, CDR2 SVGAGI. The CDR3 protein is CASIGHRTGELFF. The CDR3 DNA is TGTGCCAGCATTGGACACAGAACCGGGGAGCTGTTTTTT.

The chain couples TRBV3-1 (or the pseudogene TRBV3-2) to TRBJ2-3; tentative D call: TRBD2 (7 bases). CDR3 length equals 16 residues. Between the trimmed V and J ends, which lost 1 base and 4 bases, there was a span of 15 bases. Germline CDR1 LGHDT, CDR2 YNNKEL (reference sequence). DNA of the CDR3: TGTGCCAGCAGCCAAGCCGGTCGGGGGGCCTCAGATACGCAGTATTTT. This translates into CASSQAGRGASDTQYF.

The chain uses TRBV4-3 and TRBJ2-1; possible D gene TRBD2, 6 bases. The ends were cut back, 6 bases at V and 3 bases at J, with 18 bases in the middle. CDR1 and CDR2 (germline): LGHNA, YSLEER. This CDR3 region has 16 residues. CDR3 protein: CASSPMAGPGYNEQFF. Here the CDR3 DNA reads TGCGCCAGCAGTCCCATGGCGGGACCCGGCTACAATGAGCAGTTCTTC.

The V gene is TRBV19, the J gene TRBJ2-7; TRBD1 matches 9 bases. Germline V gene data show CDR1 as LNHDA and CDR2 as SQIVND (reference sequence). The CDR3 sequence is 14 residues long. The V and J ends lost 5 bases and 6 bases, in that order; junction bases with no gene match: 8. This CDR3 is CASSHGQGTAEQYF. Written as DNA, the CDR3 is TGTGCCAGTAGTCACGGACAGGGGACCGCCGAGCAGTACTTC.

The CDR3 DNA is TGTGCCAGCAGTTACGGTCGGGACAGGGACAATCAGCCCCAGCATTTT. It translates to CASSYGRDRDNQPQHF. This chain uses TRBV6-2 or TRBV6-3 with TRBJ1-5; 9 positions match TRBD1. CDR1 MNHEY and CDR2 SVGEGT come from the germline V gene. Unmatched junction bases numbered 5, after V lost 2 bases and J lost 3 bases. This CDR3 contains 16 residues.

This chain links TRBV3-1 (or the pseudogene TRBV3-2) with TRBJ1-1; 7 positions match TRBD1. The length of the CDR3 is 14 residues. The V gene end was trimmed by 3 bases and the J gene end by 1 base; junction bases not matched to a gene: 2. From germline, CDR1 is LGHDT and CDR2 YNNKEL (reference sequence). The CDR3 nucleotides read TGTGCCAGCAGCCAGGGACAGCCGAACACTGAAGCTTTCTTT. It encodes CASSQGQPNTEAFF.

This sequence joins TRBV5-4 and TRBJ2-3, with 8 bases matching TRBD2. Looked up from germline, CDR1 is SGHNT and CDR2 is YYREEE (reference sequence). The V and J ends lost 1 base and 3 bases, in that order; junction bases with no gene match: 4. The CDR3 length is 15 residues. The CDR3 bases are TGTGCCAGCAGCTTGAATGTAGCGGGAACAGATACGCAGTATTTT. Translating gives CASSLNVAGTDTQYF. Complete variable domain (other parts from reference TRBV5-4 and TRBJ2-3): ETGVTQSPTHLIKTRGQQVTLRCSSQSGHNTVSWYQQALGQGPQFIFQYYREEENGRGNFPPRFSGLQFPNYSSELNVNALELDDSALYLCASSLNVAGTDTQYFGPGTRLTVL.

The chain joins TRBV19 to TRBJ2-7; 10 bases fit TRBD1. The CDR3 has 15 residues. V trimming: 5 bases; J trimming: 2 bases; junction bases outside the gene matches: 6. Germline assignment: CDR1 LNHDA and CDR2 SQIVND (reference sequence). CDR3 in amino acids: CASSGGTGATYEQYF. The CDR3 bases are TGTGCCAGTAGTGGGGGGACAGGGGCAACCTACGAGCAGTACTTC.

The chain recombines TRBV2 with TRBJ2-4; no clear D. CDR3 length: 13 amino acids. Trimming took off 6 bases at V and 1 base at J, with 7 bases between the two ends. Germline CDR1 and CDR2: SNHLY and FYNNEI. The CDR3 sequence is CASSPPAKNIQYF. The CDR3 bases are TGTGCCAGCAGCCCCCCGGCCAAAAACATTCAGTACTTC.

This clone was detected once. The CDR3 loop is CASSVQGYEQYF. In DNA form, the CDR3 reads TGCGCCAGCAGCGTTCAGGGCTACGAGCAGTACTTC. The rearrangement joins TRBV5-1 to TRBJ2-7; possibly TRBD1 for D (5 bases). CDR1 is SGHRS and CDR2 is YFSETQ in the germline V gene. This CDR3 spans 12 amino acids. V was trimmed by 4 bases and J by 3 bases, leaving 8 bases between them.